In this sample, the clone carrying this TCR beta chain turned up once. The antigen is not known. Using immunoSEQ multiplex PCR, the repertoire was profiled, and TCRdb retains in-frame clones only, with some absent. Here the sample spans about 130,000 clones, 84% being singletons. This record comes from a study of T cell responses to AZD1222 COVID-19 vaccine. Findings and limits, study-wide: Repertoire sampling was restricted to post-peak T cell response timepoints. Seropositive AZD1222 recipients at baseline numbered only five or six. At 160-218 and 743-854, vaccine-associated CD4 TCRs were dominant, and they spanned spike.

There are 18 residues in the CDR3. CDR1 SGHTA and CDR2 FQGTGA come from the germline V gene. V shed 5 bases and J shed 1 base, with 20 bases lying between them. The clonotype comes from an adult in good health. J is TRBJ2-2 and V is TRBV7-3; D may be TRBD2 (5 bases). The specimen was peripheral blood, collected on day 0 of AZD1222 vaccination. CDR3 in DNA: TGTGCCAGCAGCCCCGTCGACGGGTTCGCGGGGAACACCGGGGAGCTGTTTTTT. This gives the protein CASSPVDGFAGNTGELFF.